This section outlines one TCR beta chain sequence together with its context. Its target antigen remains unknown. For sequencing, an Illumina HiSeq 2000 was employed. TCR beta cDNA libraries were prepared using 5'RACE template switching, which introduced a universal primer site and unique molecular identifiers. cDNA synthesis was primed from the TCR beta constant segment, followed by two successive PCR amplification steps. Under the source paper's analysis protocol: MIGEC was used to demultiplex reads and group the reads by UMI, and MiTCR was used to assemble and quantify clonotypes. To remove erroneous sequences, TCR cDNA sequences were retained only when supported by two or more reads. The tcR package was used for downstream repertoire analysis, and clonotypes were matched across fractions by CDR3 nucleotide sequence plus V segment. Antigen specificity was annotated against VDJdb with VDJmatch, allowing one amino acid substitution in CDR3. Reprocessed by TCRdb, the reads give a single entry per CDR3 protein sequence, without DNA. TCRdb's processing, not the authors', yielded these V and J calls. This sample's table lists under 500,000 distinct CDR3 sequences. The top ten hold 6% to 8% of the sample.

A commercial ELISA kit detecting HCMV-specific IgG in serum was used to determine HCMV serostatus. Peripheral blood mononuclear cells were isolated from blood by Ficoll density gradient centrifugation. The data belong to a study of T cells expressing NK-cell markers (dated by TCRdb to the early 2020s). About the investigation overall: In sorted CD3+CD56+NKG2C+, CD3+CD56+NKG2C- and CD3+CD56-NKG2C+ T-cell subsets from about 8 donors, TCR beta-chain repertoires were profiled. Among the eight sequenced donors, only one was HCMV-seronegative, while the other seven were HCMV-seropositive. The study sequenced eight donors, all healthy volunteers chosen at random: three men and five women. Libraries were sequenced as 2 x 150 bp reads on Illumina HiSeq 2000/2500, MiSeq or NextSeq. Findings and caveats that apply to the study as a whole: Those dominant clonotypes were again the most abundant among CD3+CD56-NKG2C+ cells in a handful of donors, at about 28.3-60.1%. In six donors, the dominant CD3+CD56+NKG2C+ clonotypes ranked among the top 10 CD8+ clonotypes, making up roughly 1.0-7.0% of CD8+ T cells. It remained unclear whether the expanded NKG2C-expressing T cell clones were specific for HCMV antigens.

Taken from the germline V gene, the CDR1 and CDR2 loops are KGHSH and LQKENI. Taken from cysteine to phenylalanine, the CDR3 has 14 residues. The entry carries no DNA sequence. The rearrangement combines TRBV18 with TRBJ1-2. The sequence came from a woman aged 18 to 75 in good health. Sequenced material: blood T cells: a sorted CD56 or NKG2C T cell subset, CD4+ or CD8+ T cells, or bulk PBMC T cells (not recorded which). CDR3 sequence: CASSPLENNYGYTF.